This TCR beta chain was observed in a study of control samples from healthy donors and cancer patients. Trimming removed 2 bases from V and 6 bases from J, with 17 bases in between. Germline V lookup: CDR1 MDHEN, CDR2 SYDVKM. The CDR3 loop spans 15 amino acids. Generated by immunoSEQ multiplex PCR, the TCRdb table keeps only in-frame clones and is missing some. The repertoire holds about 140,000 clones, with approximately 94% as singletons. The specimen was blood. J is TRBJ2-7 and V is TRBV28; D is possibly TRBD2 (6 bases). The clonotype was recovered from a man aged 35 to 55 in good health. CDR3 sequence: CASSLATSLYVEQYF. CDR3 DNA: TGTGCCAGCAGTTTAGCGACTAGTCTCTACGTCGAGCAGTACTTC.